One and the same sample provided the 12 T cell receptor beta chains below, sequenced in a study of immune evolution from preneoplasia to lung adenocarcinoma. Here immunoSEQ multiplex PCR was the method, and the copy in TCRdb shows in-frame clones only, minus some. The sample shows 9,500 to 13,000 clones, approximately 80% of them seen only once. The specimen was FFPE minimally invasive lung adenocarcinoma tissue. The receptors come from a person aged 65 to 79 with lung adenocarcinoma.

This chain uses TRBV2 with TRBJ1-2, with D unresolved. V was clipped by 1 base and J by 8 bases, with 14 bases between them. Germline CDR1 SNHLY, CDR2 FYNNEI. The CDR3 consists of 14 residues. In DNA form, the CDR3 reads TGTGCCAGCAGTGAAGTCCCACGCCTGGGGGGCTACACCTTC. Protein: CASSEVPRLGGYTF.

The chain combines TRBV30 with TRBJ1-5; D ambiguous. V lost 0 bases, J lost 5 bases, and 8 bases lay in between. This CDR3 is built from 13 residues. CDR1 is GTSNPN and CDR2 is SVGIG in the germline V gene (reference sequence). CDR3: CAWSVQSDQPQHF. For the CDR3, the DNA is TGTGCCTGGAGTGTACAGAGTGATCAGCCCCAGCATTTT.

The chain has TRBV7-9 and TRBJ2-1; D perhaps matches TRBD1 (6 bases). Germline CDR1 reads SEHNR; CDR2 reads FQNEAQ (reference sequence). V shed 2 bases and J shed 0 bases, with 17 bases lying between them. The CDR3 sequence is 18 residues long. The CDR3 region is CASSLLWGTLYSYNEQFF. The CDR3 nucleotides are TGTGCCAGCAGCTTACTATGGGGGACACTTTACTCCTACAATGAGCAGTTCTTC.

This clone has more than one count but fewer than ten. The chain recombines TRBV28 with TRBJ1-3; D is undetermined. The germline CDR1 and CDR2 sequences are MDHEN and SYDVKM. This CDR3 comprises 15 residues. Trimming removed 7 bases from V and 3 bases from J, with 16 bases in between. For the CDR3, the DNA is TGTGCCAGCATCCCCGGAAGTGGGGTTGGAAACACCATATATTTT. This sequence encodes CASIPGSGVGNTIYF.

The chain is built from TRBV11-2 and TRBJ1-1; 11 nucleotides match TRBD1. Germline CDR1 and CDR2: SGHAT and FQNNGV. J was trimmed by 3 bases and V by 6 bases; bases with no gene match: 12. The CDR3 has 17 amino acids. The CDR3 region is CASRRGQGARLDTEAFF. The CDR3 coding sequence is TGTGCCAGCAGACGCGGACAGGGGGCCCGATTGGACACTGAAGCTTTCTTT.

The chain recombines TRBV5-4 with TRBJ1-1, with D perhaps matching TRBD1 (5 bases). The CDR3 totals 16 residues. V was shortened by 4 bases and J by 0 bases, with 16 bases between the two germline ends. Germline values: CDR1 SGHNT, CDR2 YYREEE (reference sequence). CDR3 region: CASSPPGGVVNTEAFF. CDR3 in DNA: TGTGCCAGCAGCCCTCCTGGGGGGGTAGTGAACACTGAAGCTTTCTTT. Full variable domain (outside the CDR3, taken from reference TRBV5-4 and TRBJ1-1): ETGVTQSPTHLIKTRGQQVTLRCSSQSGHNTVSWYQQALGQGPQFIFQYYREEENGRGNFPPRFSGLQFPNYSSELNVNALELDDSALYLCASSPPGGVVNTEAFFGQGTRLTVV.

A note on this clone: A read error may account for a junction end that differs from germline. The CDR3 DNA reads as TGTGCCACCAGCTCTTCCGGCACGGAGACCCAGTACTTC. This gives the protein CATSSSGTETQYF. The J gene is TRBJ2-5, the V gene TRBV7-9; D is undetermined. CDR3 length: 13 amino acids. Per germline, CDR1 SEHNR and CDR2 FQNEAQ (reference sequence). Together with reference TRBV7-9 and TRBJ2-5, the CDR3 gives the full variable domain: DTGVSQNPRHKITKRGQNVTFRCDPISEHNRLYWYRQTLGQGPEFLTYFQNEAQLEKSRLLSDRFSAERPKGSFSTLEIQRTEQGDSAMYLCATSSSGTETQYFGPGTRLLVL.

The genes are TRBV6-1 and TRBJ1-2, with D perhaps matching TRBD1 (6 bases). The CDR3 runs to 15 residues. The V end lost 7 bases, the J end lost 8 bases, and 23 bases lay between the germline ends. Germline V lookup: CDR1 MNHNS, CDR2 SASEGT. CDR3: CASTQDRSGVWGYTF. The CDR3 DNA follows: TGTGCCAGCACCCAAGACAGGTCCGGGGTATGGGGCTACACCTTC.

The chain is built from TRBV7-2 and TRBJ2-7; D is uncertain. Germline CDR1 reads SGHTA; CDR2 reads FQGNSA. Trimming pared 7 bases from V and 0 bases from J, leaving 13 bases between. CDR3 length: 14 residues. In DNA form, the CDR3 reads TGTGCCAGCAAGAACAGCGTCAGCTCCTACGAGCAGTACTTC. Residues: CASKNSVSSYEQYF.

The rearrangement joins TRBV28 to TRBJ1-5; D gene unclear. The CDR3 loop spans 15 amino acids. Germline lookup yields CDR1 MDHEN and CDR2 SYDVKM. Trimming shortened V by 6 bases and J by 1 base, and 13 bases separated the two germline ends. CDR3 protein: CASRKGRESNQPQHF. In DNA form, the CDR3 reads TGTGCCAGCAGGAAAGGACGGGAGAGCAATCAGCCCCAGCATTTT. Complete variable domain (other parts from reference TRBV28 and TRBJ1-5): DVKVTQSSRYLVKRTGEKVFLECVQDMDHENMFWYRQDPGLGLRLIYFSYDVKMKEKGDIPEGYSVSREKKERFSLILESASTNQTSMYLCASRKGRESNQPQHFGDGTRLSIL.

This chain links TRBV29-1 with TRBJ1-1, with D perhaps matching TRBD1 (5 bases). Trimming removed 6 bases from V and 11 bases from J, with 22 bases in between. The germline V gene has CDR1 SQVTM and CDR2 ANQGSEA. The CDR3 is 13 residues long. CDR3 residues: CSVALLTRDDAFF. CDR3 coding DNA: TGCAGCGTCGCTCTACTCACCCGGGACGATGCTTTCTTT.

The chain employs TRBV11-2 and TRBJ2-7; possibly TRBD2 for D (6 bases). The CDR3 runs 16 residues. CDR1 and CDR2 from the germline V gene are SGHAT and FQNNGV. The V gene lost 5 bases and the J gene lost 2 bases, with 19 bases spanning the gap. The CDR3 spells CASSQGGAGRAYEQYF. The CDR3 region has the DNA TGTGCCAGCAGCCAAGGCGGGGCAGGGCGAGCCTACGAGCAGTACTTC. Complete variable domain (other parts from reference TRBV11-2 and TRBJ2-7): EAGVAQSPRYKIIEKRQSVAFWCNPISGHATLYWYQQILGQGPKLLIQFQNNGVVDDSQLPKDRFSAERLKGVDSTLKIQPAKLEDSAVYLCASSQGGAGRAYEQYFGPGTRLTVT.